These T cell receptor beta chains were read from a single sample in a study of response to subunit inactivated influenza vaccine. Each CDR3 protein is one row after TCRdb ran MiXCR on the RT-PCR reads. This table has approximately 700,000 distinct CDR3 sequences, approximately 15% appearing once. The sample in question was PBMCs from blood, obtained 14 to 15 days before vaccination. These receptors were taken from a man aged 50 or older who received an inactivated influenza vaccine. CDR3s include the opening cysteine and the closing phenylalanine or tryptophan.

J gene	V gene	CDR3 length	CDR3 protein
TRBJ1-2	TRBV6-2/TRBV6-3	15	CASSPGDRDSYGYTF
TRBJ1-1	TRBV5-5	12	CASSYRVAEAFF
TRBJ2-7	TRBV7-2	15	CASSQGSTSSYEQYF
TRBJ2-7	TRBV6-6	12	CASWTPNYEQYF
TRBJ1-5	TRBV2	14	CASSDRAGNQPQHF
TRBJ1-5	TRBV10-3	13	CATRTGTNQPQHF
TRBJ2-1	TRBV4-3	16	CASSLEKRGGHNEQFF
TRBJ2-7	TRBV5-1	16	CASSLDLTGTVNEQYF
TRBJ2-1	TRBV4-3	16	CASSQPGQGTNNEQFF
TRBJ2-2	TRBV4-2	17	CASSPGLLCFRTGELFF
TRBJ1-1	TRBV5-1	15	CASSLVSPTNTEAFF
TRBJ1-5	TRBV20-1	13	CSAPSYSNQPQHF
TRBJ2-7	TRBV9	15	CASSVDQQQVYEQYF